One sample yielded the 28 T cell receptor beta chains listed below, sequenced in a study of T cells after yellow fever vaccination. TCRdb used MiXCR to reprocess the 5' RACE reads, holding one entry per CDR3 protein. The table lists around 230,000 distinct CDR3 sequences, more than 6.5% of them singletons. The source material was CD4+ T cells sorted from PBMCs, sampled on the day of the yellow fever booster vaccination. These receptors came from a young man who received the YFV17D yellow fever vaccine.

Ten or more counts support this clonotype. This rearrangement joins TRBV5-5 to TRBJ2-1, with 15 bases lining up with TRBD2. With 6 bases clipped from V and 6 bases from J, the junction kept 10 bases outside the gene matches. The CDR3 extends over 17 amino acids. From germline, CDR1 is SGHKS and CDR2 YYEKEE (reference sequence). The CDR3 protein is CASIDPGTSGRFNEQFF. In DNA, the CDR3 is TGTGCCAGCATCGACCCCGGGACTAGCGGGAGGTTCAATGAGCAGTTCTTC.

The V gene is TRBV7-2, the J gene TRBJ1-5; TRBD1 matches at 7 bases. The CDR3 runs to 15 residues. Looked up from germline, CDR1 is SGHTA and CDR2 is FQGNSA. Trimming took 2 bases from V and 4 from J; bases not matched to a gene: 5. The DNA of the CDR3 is TGTGCCAGCAGCTTATACAGGGGAGGAAATCAGCCCCAGCATTTT. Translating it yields CASSLYRGGNQPQHF. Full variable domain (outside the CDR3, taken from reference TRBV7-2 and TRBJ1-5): GAGVSQSPSNKVTEKGKDVELRCDPISGHTALYWYRQSLGQGLEFLIYFQGNSAPDKSGLPSDRFSAERTGGSVSTLTIQRTQQEDSAVYLCASSLYRGGNQPQHFGDGTRLSIL.

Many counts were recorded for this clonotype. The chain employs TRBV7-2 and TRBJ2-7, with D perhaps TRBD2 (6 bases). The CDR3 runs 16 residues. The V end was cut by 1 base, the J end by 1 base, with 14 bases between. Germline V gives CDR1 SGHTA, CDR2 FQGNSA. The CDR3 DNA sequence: TGTGCCAGCAGCTTAGTTTCGGGAGCTCTTTCCTACGAGCAGTACTTC. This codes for CASSLVSGALSYEQYF.

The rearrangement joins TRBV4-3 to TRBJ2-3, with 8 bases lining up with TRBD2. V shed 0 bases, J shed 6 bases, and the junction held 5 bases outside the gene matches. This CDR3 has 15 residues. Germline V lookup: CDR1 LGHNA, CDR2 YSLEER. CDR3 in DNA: TGCGCCAGCAGCCAAGAAGTAGCGGGGACGGATACGCAGTATTTT. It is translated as CASSQEVAGTDTQYF.

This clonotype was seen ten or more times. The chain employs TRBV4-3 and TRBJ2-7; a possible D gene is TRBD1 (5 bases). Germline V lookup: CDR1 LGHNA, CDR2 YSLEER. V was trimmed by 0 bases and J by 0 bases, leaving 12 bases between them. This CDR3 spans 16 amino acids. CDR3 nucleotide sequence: TGCGCCAGCAGCCAAGAGGCAGGGTCCAACTCCTACGAGCAGTACTTC. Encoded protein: CASSQEAGSNSYEQYF.

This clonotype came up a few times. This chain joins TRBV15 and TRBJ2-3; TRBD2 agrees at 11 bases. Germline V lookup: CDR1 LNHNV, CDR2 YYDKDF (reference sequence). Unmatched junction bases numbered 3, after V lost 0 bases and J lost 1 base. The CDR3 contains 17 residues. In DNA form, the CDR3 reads TGTGCCACCAGCAGAGATGGTAGCGGGAGGGGCACAGATACGCAGTATTTT. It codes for CATSRDGSGRGTDTQYF.

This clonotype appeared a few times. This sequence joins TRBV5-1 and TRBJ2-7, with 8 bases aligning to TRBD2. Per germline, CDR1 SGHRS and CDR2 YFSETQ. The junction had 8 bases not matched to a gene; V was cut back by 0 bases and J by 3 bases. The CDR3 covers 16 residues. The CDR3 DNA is TGCGCCAGCAGCTTGGGAACAGCGGGAGATTTCTACGAGCAGTACTTC. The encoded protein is CASSLGTAGDFYEQYF.

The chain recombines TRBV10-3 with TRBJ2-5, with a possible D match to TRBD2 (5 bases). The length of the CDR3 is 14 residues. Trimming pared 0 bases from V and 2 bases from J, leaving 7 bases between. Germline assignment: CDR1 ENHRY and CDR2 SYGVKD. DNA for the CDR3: TGTGCCATCAGTGAGTCCGGGATTCAAGAGACCCAGTACTTC. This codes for CAISESGIQETQYF.

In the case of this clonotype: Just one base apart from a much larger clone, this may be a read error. The CDR3 loop is CDTSRAREGSTDTQYF. CDR3 nucleotide sequence: TGTGACACCAGCAGAGCGAGGGAGGGAAGCACAGATACGCAGTATTTT. This chain uses TRBV15 with TRBJ2-3; 7 positions agree with TRBD2. The CDR3 has 16 amino acids. Per the germline V gene, CDR1 is LNHNV and CDR2 is YYDKDF (reference sequence).

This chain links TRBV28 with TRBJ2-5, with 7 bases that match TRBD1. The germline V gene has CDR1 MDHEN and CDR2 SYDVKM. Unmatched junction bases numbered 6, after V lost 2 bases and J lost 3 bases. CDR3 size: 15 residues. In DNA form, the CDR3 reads TGTGCCAGCAGTTTAACGGGGACAGCCAAAGAGACCCAGTACTTC. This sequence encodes CASSLTGTAKETQYF.

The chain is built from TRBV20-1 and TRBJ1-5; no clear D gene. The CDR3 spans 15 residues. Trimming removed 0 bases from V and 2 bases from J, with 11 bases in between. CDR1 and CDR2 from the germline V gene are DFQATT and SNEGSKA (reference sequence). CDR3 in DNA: TGCAGTGCTAGAGAAGACAATTACGGCAATCAGCCCCAGCATTTT. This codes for CSAREDNYGNQPQHF.

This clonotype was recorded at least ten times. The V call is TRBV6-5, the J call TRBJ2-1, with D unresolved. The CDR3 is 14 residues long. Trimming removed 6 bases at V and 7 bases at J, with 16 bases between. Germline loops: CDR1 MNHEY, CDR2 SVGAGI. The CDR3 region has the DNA TGTGCCAGCAGCCCCCCCAGCGACTCGAATGAGCAGTTCTTC. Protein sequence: CASSPPSDSNEQFF.

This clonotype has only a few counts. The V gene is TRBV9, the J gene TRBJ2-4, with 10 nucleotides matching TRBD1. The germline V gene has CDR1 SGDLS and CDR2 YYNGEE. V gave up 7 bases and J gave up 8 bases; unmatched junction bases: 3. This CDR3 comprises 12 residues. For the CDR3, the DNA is TGTGCCAGCGGGGACAGGGGATACATTCAGTACTTC. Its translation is CASGDRGYIQYF. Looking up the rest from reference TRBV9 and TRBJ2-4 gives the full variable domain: DSGVTQTPKHLITATGQRVTLRCSPRSGDLSVYWYQQSLDQGLQFLIQYYNGEERAKGNILERFSAQQFPDLHSELNLSSLELGDSALYFCASGDRGYIQYFGAGTRLSVL.

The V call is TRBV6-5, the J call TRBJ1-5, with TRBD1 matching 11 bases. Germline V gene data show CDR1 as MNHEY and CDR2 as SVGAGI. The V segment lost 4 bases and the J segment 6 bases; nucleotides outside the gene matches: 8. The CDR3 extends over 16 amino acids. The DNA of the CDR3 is TGTGCCAGCAGTTCCCGGGGGACAGGGGGTTTTCAGCCCCAGCATTTT. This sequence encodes CASSSRGTGGFQPQHF.

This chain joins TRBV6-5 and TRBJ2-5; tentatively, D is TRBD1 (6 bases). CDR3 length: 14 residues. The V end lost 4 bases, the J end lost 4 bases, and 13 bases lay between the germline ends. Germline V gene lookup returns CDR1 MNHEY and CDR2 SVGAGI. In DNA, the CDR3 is TGTGCCAGCAGTTTTTCCCGGGACACAGAGACCCAGTACTTC. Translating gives CASSFSRDTETQYF.

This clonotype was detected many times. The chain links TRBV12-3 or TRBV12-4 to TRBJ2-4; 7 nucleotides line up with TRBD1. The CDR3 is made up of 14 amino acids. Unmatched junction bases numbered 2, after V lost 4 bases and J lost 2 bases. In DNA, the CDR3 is TGTGCCAGCAGTTCGACAGGGACCAAAAACATTCAGTACTTC. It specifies CASSSTGTKNIQYF.

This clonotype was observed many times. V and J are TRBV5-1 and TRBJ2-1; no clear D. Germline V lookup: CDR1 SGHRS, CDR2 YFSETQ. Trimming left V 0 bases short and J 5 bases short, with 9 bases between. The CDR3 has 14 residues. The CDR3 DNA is TGCGCCAGCAGCTTGGTTCTCACAGACAATGAGCAGTTCTTC. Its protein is CASSLVLTDNEQFF.

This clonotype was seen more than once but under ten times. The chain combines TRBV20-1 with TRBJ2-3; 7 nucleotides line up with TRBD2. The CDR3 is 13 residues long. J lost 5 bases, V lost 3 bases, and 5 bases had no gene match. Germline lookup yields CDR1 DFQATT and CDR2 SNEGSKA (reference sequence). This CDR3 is CSASRGRVDTQYF. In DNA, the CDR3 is TGCAGTGCTAGTCGCGGGAGAGTAGATACGCAGTATTTT.

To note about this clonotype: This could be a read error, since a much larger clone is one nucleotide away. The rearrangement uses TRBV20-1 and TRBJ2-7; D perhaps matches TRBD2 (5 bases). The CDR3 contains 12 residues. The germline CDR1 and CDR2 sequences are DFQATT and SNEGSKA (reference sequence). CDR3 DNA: TGCAGTGCGAACGGGAACGCATACGAGCAGTGCTTC. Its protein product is CSANGNAYEQCF.

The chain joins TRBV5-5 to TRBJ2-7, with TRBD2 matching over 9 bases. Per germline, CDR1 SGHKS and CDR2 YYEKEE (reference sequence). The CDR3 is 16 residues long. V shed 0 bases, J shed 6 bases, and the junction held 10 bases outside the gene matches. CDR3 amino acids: CASSLETSGPPGEQYF. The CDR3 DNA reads TGTGCCAGCAGCTTGGAAACTAGCGGGCCCCCGGGCGAGCAGTACTTC.

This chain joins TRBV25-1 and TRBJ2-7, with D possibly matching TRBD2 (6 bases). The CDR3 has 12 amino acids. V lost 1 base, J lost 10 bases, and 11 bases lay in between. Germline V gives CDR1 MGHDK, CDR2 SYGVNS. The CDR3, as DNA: TGTGCCAGCAGTGAATCCCGGGAGCAACAGTACTTC. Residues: CASSESREQQYF.

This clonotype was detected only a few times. CDR3: CASSPQGAVNQPQHF. The DNA of the CDR3 is TGTGCCAGCAGCCCACAGGGGGCCGTCAATCAGCCCCAGCATTTT. The rearrangement uses TRBV3-1 and TRBJ1-5; TRBD1 matches at 9 bases. Trimming removed 4 bases from V and 3 bases from J; junction bases left unmatched: 4. The CDR3 is 15 residues long. The germline V gene has CDR1 LGHDT and CDR2 YNNKEL (reference sequence).

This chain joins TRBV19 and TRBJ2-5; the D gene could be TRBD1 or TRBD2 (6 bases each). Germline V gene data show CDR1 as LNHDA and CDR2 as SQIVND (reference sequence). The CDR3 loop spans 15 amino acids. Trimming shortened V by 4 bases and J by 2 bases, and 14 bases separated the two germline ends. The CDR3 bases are TGTGCCAGTAGTAGCGGGACAACCTATCAAGAGACCCAGTACTTC. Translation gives CASSSGTTYQETQYF.

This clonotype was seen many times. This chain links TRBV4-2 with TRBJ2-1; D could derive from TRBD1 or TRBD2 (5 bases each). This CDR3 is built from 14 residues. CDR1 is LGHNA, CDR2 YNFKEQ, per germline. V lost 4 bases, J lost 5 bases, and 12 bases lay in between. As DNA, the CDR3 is TGTGCCAGCAGCCCAAGAGGGGTCGACAATGAGCAGTTCTTC. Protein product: CASSPRGVDNEQFF.

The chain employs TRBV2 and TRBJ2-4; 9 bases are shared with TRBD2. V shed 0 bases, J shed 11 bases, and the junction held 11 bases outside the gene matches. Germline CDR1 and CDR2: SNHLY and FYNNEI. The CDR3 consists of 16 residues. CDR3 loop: CASSEARTSAGGLQYF. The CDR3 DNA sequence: TGTGCCAGCAGTGAAGCGAGGACTAGCGCAGGGGGGCTTCAGTACTTC.

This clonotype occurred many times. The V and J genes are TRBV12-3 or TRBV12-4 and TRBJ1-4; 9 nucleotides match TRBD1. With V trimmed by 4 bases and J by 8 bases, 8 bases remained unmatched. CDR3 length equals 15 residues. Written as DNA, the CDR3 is TGTGCCAGCAGTTCAACAGGGGGCGTCGGAGAAAAACTGTTTTTT. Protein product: CASSSTGGVGEKLFF.

CDR3: CSASGLAGGKQETQYF. As DNA, the CDR3 is TGCAGTGCTAGCGGACTAGCGGGAGGAAAACAAGAGACCCAGTACTTC. The chain couples TRBV20-1 to TRBJ2-5; TRBD2 aligns across 14 bases. The CDR3 consists of 16 residues. Looked up from germline, CDR1 is DFQATT and CDR2 is SNEGSKA (reference sequence). V was pared by 3 bases and J by 2 bases, with 5 bases of the junction left unmatched.

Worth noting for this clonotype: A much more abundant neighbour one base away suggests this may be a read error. The CDR3 protein is CASRLPPSGEQFF. CDR3 bases: TGTGCCAGCCGTTTGCCCCCGTCTGGTGAGCAGTTCTTC. The V call is TRBV12-3 or TRBV12-4, the J call TRBJ2-1, with D uncertain. CDR3 size: 13 residues.